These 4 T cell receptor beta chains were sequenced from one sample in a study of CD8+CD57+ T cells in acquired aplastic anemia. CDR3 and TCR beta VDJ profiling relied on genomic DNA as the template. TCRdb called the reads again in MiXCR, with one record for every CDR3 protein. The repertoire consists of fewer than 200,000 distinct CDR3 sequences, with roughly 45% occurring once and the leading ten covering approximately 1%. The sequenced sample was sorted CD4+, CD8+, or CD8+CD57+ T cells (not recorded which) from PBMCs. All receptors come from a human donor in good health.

In DNA, the CDR3 is TGTGCCACCAGCAGAGAGACTAGCGGAAATGAGCAGTTCTTC. It encodes CATSRETSGNEQFF. V usage is TRBV15 and J usage is TRBJ2-1; TRBD2 matches at 9 bases. Losses at the gene ends were 0 bases for V and 7 bases for J; bases not matched to a gene: 1. CDR3 length: 14 residues. Germline V CDR1 and CDR2: LNHNV, YYDKDF (reference sequence). The complete variable domain, with remaining parts taken from reference TRBV15 and TRBJ2-1, reads DAMVIQNPRYQVTQFGKPVTLSCSQTLNHNVMYWYQQKSSQAPKLLFHYYDKDFNNEADTPDNFQSRRPNTSFCFLDIRSPGLGDTAMYLCATSRETSGNEQFFGPGTRLTVL.

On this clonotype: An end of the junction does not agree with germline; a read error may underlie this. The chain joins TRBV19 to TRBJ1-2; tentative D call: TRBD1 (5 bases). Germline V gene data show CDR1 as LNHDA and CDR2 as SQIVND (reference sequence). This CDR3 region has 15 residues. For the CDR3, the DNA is TGTGCCAGTAGTACTAGAGAGGGGTCGCTCTATGGTTACACCTTC. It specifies CASSTREGSLYGYTF.

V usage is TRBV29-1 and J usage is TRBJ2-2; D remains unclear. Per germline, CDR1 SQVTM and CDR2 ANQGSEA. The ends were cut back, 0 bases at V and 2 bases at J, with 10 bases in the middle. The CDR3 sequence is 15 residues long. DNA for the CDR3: TGCAGCGTTGAAGATCAATGGGGTAACACCGGGGAGCTGTTTTTT. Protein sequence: CSVEDQWGNTGELFF.

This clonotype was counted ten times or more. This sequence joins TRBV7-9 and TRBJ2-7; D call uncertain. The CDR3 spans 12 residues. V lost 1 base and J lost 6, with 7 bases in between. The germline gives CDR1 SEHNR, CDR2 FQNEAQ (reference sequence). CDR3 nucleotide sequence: TGTGCCAGCAGCTTAGGAAGGTTCGAGCAGTACTTC. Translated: CASSLGRFEQYF.